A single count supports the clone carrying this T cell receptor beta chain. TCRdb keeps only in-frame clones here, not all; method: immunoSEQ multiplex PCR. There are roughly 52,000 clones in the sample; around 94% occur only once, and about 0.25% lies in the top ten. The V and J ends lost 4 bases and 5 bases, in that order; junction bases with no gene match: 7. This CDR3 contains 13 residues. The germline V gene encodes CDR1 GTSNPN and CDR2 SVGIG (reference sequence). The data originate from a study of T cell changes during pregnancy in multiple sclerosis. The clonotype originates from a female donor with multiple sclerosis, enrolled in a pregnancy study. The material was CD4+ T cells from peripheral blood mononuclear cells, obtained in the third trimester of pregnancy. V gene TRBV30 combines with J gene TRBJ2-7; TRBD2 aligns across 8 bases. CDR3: CAWNRLANNEQYF. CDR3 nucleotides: TGTGCCTGGAACCGACTAGCGAACAACGAGCAGTACTTC.